This TCR beta chain was identified during a study of shared clonotypes between healthy human individuals. Germline CDR1 reads WSHSY; CDR2 reads SAAADI. With 4 bases removed from V and 2 bases from J, the gap between germline ends came to 14 bases. The CDR3 loop spans 15 amino acids. In the case of this clone: Its target is not known.

Positively selected for CCR7, the CD45RO-negative cells used as naive CD8 cells excluded terminally differentiated effector memory CD45RA+ cells. Participating donors were healthy, HIV-negative adults free of recent acute infections or vaccinations. TCRdb keeps only in-frame clones here, not all; method: immunoSEQ multiplex PCR. The sample lists roughly 1,800,000 clones; about 95% were seen once. General observations from the study: Relative to clonotypes present in all four donors, those not shared had lower generation probabilities.

This TCR came from a man in his late teens or twenties in good health. The chain links TRBV10-2 to TRBJ2-5; D may correspond to TRBD1 or TRBD2 (5 bases each). Sequenced: naive CD8+ T cells sorted from blood. The chain's CDR3 is CASSGLGESQETQYF. CDR3 DNA: TGCGCCAGCAGTGGGTTGGGGGAGTCACAAGAGACCCAGTACTTC.